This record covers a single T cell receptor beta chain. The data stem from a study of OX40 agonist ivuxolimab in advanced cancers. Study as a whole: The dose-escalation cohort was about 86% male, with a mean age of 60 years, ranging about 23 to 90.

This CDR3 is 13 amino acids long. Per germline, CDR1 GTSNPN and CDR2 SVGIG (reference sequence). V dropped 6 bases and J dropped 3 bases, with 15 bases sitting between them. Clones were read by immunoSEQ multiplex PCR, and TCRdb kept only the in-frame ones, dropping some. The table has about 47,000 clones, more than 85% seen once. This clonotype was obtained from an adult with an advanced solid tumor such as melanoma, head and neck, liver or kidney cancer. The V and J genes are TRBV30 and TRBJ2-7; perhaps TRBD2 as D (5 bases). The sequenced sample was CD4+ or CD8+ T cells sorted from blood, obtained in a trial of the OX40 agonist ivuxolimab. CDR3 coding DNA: TGTGCCTGTGGAGGACGGAACCTCTACGAGCAGTACTTC. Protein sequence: CACGGRNLYEQYF.